The clone carrying this T cell receptor beta chain was detected many times. TCRdb reprocessed the RT-PCR reads via MiXCR and lists one record per CDR3 protein. Of 550,000 to 800,000 distinct CDR3 sequences in the sample, around 13% were seen once. This record comes from a study of response to subunit inactivated influenza vaccine. J was trimmed by 5 bases and V by 1 base; bases with no gene match: 2. The germline gives CDR1 SGHTA, CDR2 FQGNSA. The length of the CDR3 is 15 residues. Specimen: PBMCs from blood, collected 14 to 15 days before vaccination. The receptor's source is a man aged 50 to 59 who received an inactivated influenza vaccine. The chain is built from TRBV7-2 and TRBJ2-2; 9 bases align to TRBD1. The DNA of the CDR3 is TGTGCCAGCAGCTTAGTGACAGGGGGGACCGGGGAGCTGTTTTTT. It encodes CASSLVTGGTGELFF. Supplemented by reference TRBV7-2 and TRBJ2-2, the full variable domain reads GAGVSQSPSNKVTEKGKDVELRCDPISGHTALYWYRQSLGQGLEFLIYFQGNSAPDKSGLPSDRFSAERTGGSVSTLTIQRTQQEDSAVYLCASSLVTGGTGELFFGEGSRLTVL.